One T cell receptor (beta chain) is described in this entry. It has no known antigen specificity. Base qualities are not provided; no much larger clone lies one nucleotide away. The sample originates from a study of blood T cell repertoires in COVID-19 (dated by TCRdb to the early 2020s). Study-level background: Collaborator samples came from the United States, Italy and Spain and covered acute and convalescent phases of COVID-19. The prospective study material was composed of cDNA or gDNA derived from T cells, B-cell-depleted T cells, or PBMCs. Subjects who had been exposed to COVID-19, were actively infected with it, or had recovered from it provided the deeply sampled blood TCRbeta repertoires that made up the dataset. A freely available public database, intended as a resource for researchers studying the immune response to SARS-CoV-2, is where the repertoires were released. Samples were obtained from the ongoing ImmuneRACE study (first 160 participants) and from some 1,300 subjects provided by 6 global collaborators. A de-identified subject ID, COVID-19 status, age in years and sex were almost always included in the sample metadata. Where available, HLA class I and class II types were obtained from metadata supplied by the sample provider rather than from assay-based typing.

The CDR3, from cysteine to phenylalanine, totals 13 residues. Solely the CDR3 DNA is kept, with 39 bases framed from the first base. The germline V end is reduced by 4 bases and the J end by 12 bases; junction bases left unmatched: 9. Reading the germline V gene (reference sequence) gives CDR1 MNHEY and CDR2 SMNVEV. In Seattle, one collaborating source enrolled patients while the infection was active and tracked those patients longitudinally over the course of disease. Whole blood was collected in K2EDTA tubes by collaborating institutions according to the institutions' own protocols. For TCRbeta analysis, collaborator samples were shipped as frozen whole blood, as isolated PBMCs, or as DNA extracted from either sample type. TCRbeta CDR3 regions were amplified from genomic DNA using the immunoSEQ Assay, a bias-controlled multiplex PCR. The study's own analysis went as follows. Nucleated cell counts per sample were estimated from amplification of reference gene primers within the assay. To quantify the absolute abundance of each unique TCRbeta CDR3 rearrangement, sequence reads were collapsed and filtered. For each sample, productive Simpson clonality was calculated by taking the square root of Simpson's diversity index across productive rearrangements. Sourced from immuneACCESS, this table was stored by TCRdb with only in-frame sequences that have V and J called. A share of the clones is absent; for the studies checked, an unresolved V gene accounts for under half, and the remainder has no known explanation. V and J calls and clone size are copied from that table; D and trimming were computed from the DNA. Counted in this sample were under 450,000 clones; about 89% of them appeared once. Around 1.5% of the sample goes to the ten largest clones.

The full study reports these points: The quantity of clinical and demographic metadata differed by source and by participant and was supplied without curation.

The specimen was peripheral blood. The clonotype originates from a woman in her 40s with COVID-19, enrolled during active disease. Recombination joined TRBV27 with TRBJ2-1, with 7 bases matching TRBD1. In nucleotide form, the sequence is TGTGCCAGCAGTTCCTATTCGACAGGGTGGCAGTTCTTC. This gives the protein CASSSYSTGWQFF.